The clone carrying this TCR beta chain was seen a single time. The V gene's germline CDR1 is GTSNPN and CDR2 SVGIG (reference sequence). The CDR3 runs 13 residues. Deletions cut 3 bases from V and 9 bases from J, with 18 bases between. The assay was immunoSEQ multiplex PCR, and TCRdb's table has in-frame clones only and misses some. The repertoire holds more than 150,000 clones, with 80% as singletons. This sample was taken from a study of blood T cell repertoires in COVID-19. The sequence came from a man in his sixties who had been exposed to COVID-19. The chain couples TRBV30 to TRBJ2-7; D is unresolved. The sequencing input was PBMCs or T cells enriched from blood (not recorded which). CDR3 sequence: CAWSGDPQRGQYF. For the CDR3, the DNA is TGTGCCTGGAGCGGAGATCCCCAACGTGGGCAGTACTTC.